One and the same sample provided the 12 T cell receptor beta chains below, sequenced in a study of blood T cell repertoires in COVID-19. The assay was immunoSEQ multiplex PCR, and TCRdb's table has in-frame clones only and misses some. The sample has approximately 160,000 clones, 90% seen once. The sequencing sample was made of peripheral blood. These receptor sequences come from a man aged 55 to 70 with active or convalescent COVID-19.

The V and J genes are TRBV27 and TRBJ2-1; 12 bases fit TRBD2. Germline assignment: CDR1 MNHEY and CDR2 SMNVEV (reference sequence). V dropped 4 bases and J dropped 2; count of bases not matched to a gene: 0. This CDR3 region has 15 residues. The CDR3, as DNA: TGTGCCAGCAGTTCTAGCGGGAGGGCCTACAATGAGCAGTTCTTC. Amino acids: CASSSSGRAYNEQFF.

The rearrangement links TRBV10-2 to TRBJ2-3; TRBD2 matches 8 bases. Germline CDR1 is WSHSY and CDR2 is SAAADI. J gave up 2 bases and V 8 bases, and 6 bases lay outside the gene matches. The CDR3 is made up of 14 amino acids. The CDR3 coding sequence is TGCGCCAGCCGGCGGGGGGCCGTCACAGATACGCAGTATTTT. This gives the protein CASRRGAVTDTQYF.

The chain links TRBV3-1 (or the pseudogene TRBV3-2) to TRBJ1-6; no firm D call. CDR3 length equals 16 residues. Trimming pared 2 bases from V and 0 bases from J, leaving 8 bases between. The germline V gene encodes CDR1 LGHDT and CDR2 YNNKEL (reference sequence). CDR3 nucleotides: TGTGCCAGCAGCCAAAAGGCTAGCTCCTATAATTCACCCCTCCACTTT. This codes for CASSQKASSYNSPLHF.

The J gene is TRBJ1-5, the V gene TRBV15, with TRBD1 as a possible D gene (6 bases). This CDR3 region has 20 residues. Trimming stripped 0 bases from V and 2 bases from J, with 23 bases between. Germline V gives CDR1 LNHNV, CDR2 YYDKDF (reference sequence). CDR3 nucleotides: TGTGCCACCAGCAGAGACGATAACAAATACAGGGTCGGACGCAATCAGCCCCAGCATTTT. Amino acids: CATSRDDNKYRVGRNQPQHF.

The genes are TRBV30 and TRBJ1-2; D unclear. Germline loops: CDR1 GTSNPN, CDR2 SVGIG (reference sequence). Trimming shortened V by 5 bases and J by 6 bases, and 13 bases separated the two germline ends. The CDR3 has 12 amino acids. In DNA form, the CDR3 reads TGTGCCTGGGCCGGGAGAGACGATGGCTACACCTTC. It is translated as CAWAGRDDGYTF.

The chain joins TRBV27 to TRBJ2-3; the match to TRBD2 covers 7 bases. Germline V CDR1 and CDR2: MNHEY, SMNVEV (reference sequence). The trim removed 3 bases at V and 1 base at J, leaving 4 bases unmatched. The CDR3 totals 15 residues. CDR3 nucleotides: TGTGCCAGCAGTTTCGGGGGGAGCCGCACAGATACGCAGTATTTT. Translating gives CASSFGGSRTDTQYF.

CDR3 loop: CASSSRGDSTDTQYF. CDR3 coding DNA: TGTGCCAGCAGTTCACGGGGGGATAGCACAGATACGCAGTATTTT. The rearrangement joins TRBV6-5 to TRBJ2-3, with 7 positions matching TRBD2. The CDR3 consists of 15 residues. Germline CDR1 MNHEY, CDR2 SVGAGI. Trimming at V came to 4 bases and at J to 0 bases, leaving 4 bases not matched to a gene.

The chain recombines TRBV6-5 with TRBJ1-1; D gene ambiguous. V lost 0 bases, J lost 1 base, and 12 bases lay in between. The CDR3 has 16 amino acids. CDR1 is MNHEY and CDR2 is SVGAGI in the germline V gene. The CDR3 sequence: CASSYSGLMGNTEAFF. The CDR3 bases are TGTGCCAGCAGTTACTCAGGACTAATGGGGAACACTGAAGCTTTCTTT.

CDR3 in amino acids: CASSDPDRGQGYTF. In nucleotides, the CDR3 is TGTGCCAGCAGTGACCCGGACAGGGGGCAGGGCTACACCTTC. This chain connects TRBV2 to TRBJ1-2; 11 nucleotides match TRBD1. CDR3 length equals 14 residues. Germline trimming cut 3 bases from V and 8 bases from J; bases unmatched to any gene: 5. CDR1 and CDR2 (germline): SNHLY, FYNNEI.

The V call is TRBV6-5, the J call TRBJ2-3, with 7 bases aligning to TRBD2. Germline CDR1 reads MNHEY; CDR2 reads SVGAGI. The J segment lost 3 bases and the V segment lost 0 bases, leaving 6 bases of the junction unmatched. CDR3 length: 16 residues. CDR3 in DNA: TGTGCCAGCAGTTACTCGGCTAGCGGAGGGACAGATACGCAGTATTTT. This translates into CASSYSASGGTDTQYF.

This chain joins TRBV19 and TRBJ2-7, with 8 nucleotides matching TRBD1. The CDR3 covers 13 residues. The germline V gene has CDR1 LNHDA and CDR2 SQIVND (reference sequence). V shed 2 bases, J shed 9 bases, and the junction held 6 bases outside the gene matches. The CDR3 DNA follows: TGTGCCAGTAGTATACCACCGGACAGGGCGCAGTACTTC. It is translated as CASSIPPDRAQYF.

The chain carries TRBV7-2 and TRBJ2-7; 9 bases match TRBD1. The trim removed 2 bases at V and 6 bases at J, leaving 8 bases unmatched. Germline CDR1 and CDR2: SGHTA and FQGNSA. The CDR3 totals 15 residues. The CDR3 loop reads CASSLNRGRQGEQYF. The CDR3 DNA is TGTGCCAGCAGCTTAAACAGGGGGCGTCAAGGCGAGCAGTACTTC.